Below, 32 T cell receptor beta chains from the same sample are listed, as sequenced in a study of T cell responses to AZD1222 COVID-19 vaccine. The repertoire was sequenced with immunoSEQ multiplex PCR; TCRdb's copy has only in-frame clones and lacks some. The sample lists roughly 96,000 clones, around 89% occurring once. Sequenced material: peripheral blood, taken on day 0 of AZD1222 vaccination. Every receptor here comes from an adult in good health.

The genes are TRBV5-1 and TRBJ1-1, with D possibly TRBD1 on 5 matching bases. Trimming stripped 0 bases from V and 7 bases from J, with 13 bases between. Germline CDR1 is SGHRS and CDR2 is YFSETQ. The CDR3 extends over 14 amino acids. CDR3 bases: TGCGCCAGCAGCTTGGGGTCCGGGGCCGTTGAAGCTTTCTTT. It is translated as CASSLGSGAVEAFF. Supplemented by reference TRBV5-1 and TRBJ1-1, the full variable domain reads KAGVTQTPRYLIKTRGQQVTLSCSPISGHRSVSWYQQTPGQGLQFLFEYFSETQRNKGNFPGRFSGRQFSNSRSEMNVSTLELGDSALYLCASSLGSGAVEAFFGQGTRLTVV.

The rearrangement joins TRBV7-2 to TRBJ1-2, with D maybe TRBD1 (5 bases). V lost 1 base and J lost 1, with 7 bases in between. CDR1 and CDR2 from the germline V gene are SGHTA and FQGNSA. CDR3 size: 14 residues. The chain's CDR3 is CASSLGQRNYGYTF. The CDR3 nucleotides read TGTGCCAGCAGCTTAGGACAGCGTAACTATGGCTACACCTTC.

The chain combines TRBV20-1 with TRBJ2-7; D gene uncertain. CDR1 is DFQATT and CDR2 is SNEGSKA in the germline V gene (reference sequence). V was cut by 3 bases and J by 6 bases, with 15 bases left in between. There are 13 residues in the CDR3. The CDR3 DNA sequence: TGCAGTGCTAGTGGGAATTCCGAAAGCGAGCAGTACTTC. Translated: CSASGNSESEQYF.

V is TRBV9 and J is TRBJ2-3, with 8 bases identical to TRBD1. V shed 4 bases and J 6 bases; nucleotides not matched to a gene: 7. The CDR3 totals 14 residues. Germline-derived CDR1 and CDR2 are SGDLS and YYNGEE. The CDR3 nucleotides are TGTGCCAGCAGCCCACGGACAGGGTATGATACGCAGTATTTT. Encoded protein: CASSPRTGYDTQYF.

The V and J genes are TRBV5-1 and TRBJ1-6; 9 nucleotides align to TRBD1. The V gene's germline CDR1 is SGHRS and CDR2 YFSETQ. The CDR3 covers 15 residues. V was pared by 0 bases and J by 10 bases, with 5 bases of the junction left unmatched. This CDR3 is CASSLETGGISPLHF. Written as DNA, the CDR3 is TGCGCCAGCAGCTTGGAGACAGGGGGAATCTCACCCCTCCACTTT.

V usage is TRBV27 and J usage is TRBJ2-7, with 10 bases identical to TRBD2. The CDR3 consists of 15 residues. Germline V gene data show CDR1 as MNHEY and CDR2 as SMNVEV (reference sequence). Trimming removed 5 bases from V and 0 bases from J; junction bases left unmatched: 4. The CDR3 here is CASSPLAGSSYEQYF. CDR3 in DNA: TGTGCCAGCAGTCCACTAGCGGGGTCCTCCTACGAGCAGTACTTC.

CDR3 region: CASSPPGGQENEKLFF. The CDR3 nucleotides read TGTGCCAGCAGTCCCCCGGGTGGACAGGAAAATGAAAAACTGTTTTTT. The chain links TRBV28 to TRBJ1-4; 7 bases agree with TRBD1. V trimming: 5 bases; J trimming: 5 bases; junction bases outside the gene matches: 11. CDR1 is MDHEN and CDR2 is SYDVKM in the germline V gene. The CDR3 is made up of 16 amino acids.

This chain joins TRBV4-1 and TRBJ1-2; possible D gene TRBD1, 6 bases. Germline CDR1 is MGHRA and CDR2 is YSYEKL. The CDR3 is made up of 16 amino acids. V gave up 0 bases and J gave up 6 bases, with 17 bases separating them. In DNA, the CDR3 is TGCGCCAGCAGCCAAGATCTCTCGACAGGATGGGATGGCTACACCTTC. Translation gives CASSQDLSTGWDGYTF.

The CDR3 sequence: CASSYRVSGKIYEQYF. The DNA of the CDR3 is TGTGCCAGCAGTTACCGAGTTAGCGGGAAAATATACGAGCAGTACTTC. The gene calls are TRBV6-2 or TRBV6-3 and TRBJ2-7, with TRBD2 matching 8 bases. J gave up 4 bases and V 2 bases, and 10 bases lay outside the gene matches. The CDR3 has 16 residues. The germline V gene encodes CDR1 MNHEY and CDR2 SVGEGT.

The chain combines TRBV4-2 with TRBJ1-4, with D tentatively TRBD1 (5 bases). This CDR3 region has 15 residues. Trimming shortened V by 0 bases and J by 4 bases, and 9 bases separated the two germline ends. Germline V lookup: CDR1 LGHNA, CDR2 YNFKEQ. CDR3 region: CASSQERGNNEKLFF. In DNA form, the CDR3 reads TGTGCCAGCAGCCAAGAGAGGGGAAATAATGAAAAACTGTTTTTT.

The genes are TRBV5-1 and TRBJ1-2; tentative D call: TRBD1 (6 bases). Germline lookup yields CDR1 SGHRS and CDR2 YFSETQ. This CDR3 has 15 residues. V was clipped by 0 bases and J by 3 bases, with 12 bases between them. The CDR3 coding sequence is TGCGCCAGCAGCTTGGCCGGGGGCCCAGACTATGGCTACACCTTC. Residues: CASSLAGGPDYGYTF. Together with reference TRBV5-1 and TRBJ1-2, the CDR3 gives the full variable domain: KAGVTQTPRYLIKTRGQQVTLSCSPISGHRSVSWYQQTPGQGLQFLFEYFSETQRNKGNFPGRFSGRQFSNSRSEMNVSTLELGDSALYLCASSLAGGPDYGYTFGSGTRLTVV.

CDR3 bases: TGCGCCAGCAGCTTGGATGGCTACAATGAGCAGTTCTTC. It specifies CASSLDGYNEQFF. The rearrangement links TRBV5-1 to TRBJ2-1; D remains unclear. The ends were cut back, 0 bases at V and 3 bases at J, with 4 bases in the middle. CDR3 length: 13 amino acids. In germline, CDR1 is SGHRS, CDR2 YFSETQ.

V usage is TRBV28 and J usage is TRBJ1-1; 7 positions match TRBD1. Germline CDR1 is MDHEN and CDR2 is SYDVKM. CDR3 length equals 13 residues. V lost 3 bases to trimming and J lost 6 bases; unmatched junction nucleotides: 4. As DNA, the CDR3 is TGTGCCAGCAGTTTTAACAGGGGCTCTGAAGCTTTCTTT. Its protein is CASSFNRGSEAFF.

V is TRBV3-1 (or the pseudogene TRBV3-2) and J is TRBJ1-1; 9 bases match TRBD1. The germline V gene has CDR1 LGHDT and CDR2 YNNKEL (reference sequence). This CDR3 region has 15 residues. After removal of 3 bases from V and 2 bases from J, the junction contained 4 bases not matched to a gene. The CDR3 reads CASSQTGGTNTEAFF. CDR3 nucleotides: TGTGCCAGCAGCCAGACAGGGGGTACAAACACTGAAGCTTTCTTT.

This clone has just one count. The rearrangement joins TRBV4-1 to TRBJ1-5, with D possibly being TRBD1 (6 bases). V was pared by 5 bases and J by 6 bases, with 14 bases between. In germline, CDR1 is MGHRA, CDR2 YSYEKL. The CDR3 is made up of 14 amino acids. CDR3 residues: CASSVTGFGQPQHF. The CDR3, as DNA: TGCGCCAGCAGCGTAACAGGGTTCGGTCAGCCCCAGCATTTT.

The chain has TRBV27 and TRBJ1-1; the D is unclear. V lost 2 bases to trimming and J lost 4 bases, with 11 bases between them. CDR1 is MNHEY and CDR2 is SMNVEV in the germline V gene (reference sequence). The CDR3 is 14 amino acids. The CDR3 here is CASSLRVSGTEAFF. CDR3 DNA: TGTGCCAGCAGTTTAAGGGTCTCTGGCACTGAAGCTTTCTTT.

The V call is TRBV5-1, the J call TRBJ2-7; D is perhaps TRBD1 or TRBD2 (5 bases each). Between the trimmed V and J ends, which lost 6 bases and 0 bases, there was a span of 16 bases. The CDR3 spans 15 residues. Germline lookup yields CDR1 SGHRS and CDR2 YFSETQ. The CDR3 spells CASTTLRGTSYEQYF. The DNA of the CDR3 is TGCGCCAGCACCACCCTTCGTGGGACCTCCTACGAGCAGTACTTC.

V and J are TRBV5-1 and TRBJ2-7, with D perhaps matching TRBD2 (5 bases). CDR1 is SGHRS, CDR2 YFSETQ, per germline. The CDR3 is 13 residues long. Trimming cost V 7 bases and J 2 bases, with 13 bases left between them. The CDR3 loop is CASQFTGTYEQYF. The CDR3 coding sequence is TGCGCCAGCCAGTTTACCGGGACCTACGAGCAGTACTTC.

This clone was detected only once. The chain combines TRBV18 with TRBJ1-1; 7 bases are a match to TRBD1. Germline CDR1 reads KGHSH; CDR2 reads LQKENI. After removal of 1 base from V and 0 bases from J, the junction contained 2 bases not matched to a gene. CDR3 length equals 15 residues. CDR3 in DNA: TGTGCCAGCTCACCACGAGACAGGGTGAACACTGAAGCTTTCTTT. This gives the protein CASSPRDRVNTEAFF.

V is TRBV24-1 and J is TRBJ2-1; TRBD1 aligns across 8 bases. V shed 6 bases, J shed 2 bases, and the junction held 5 bases outside the gene matches. This CDR3 is built from 15 residues. Germline V lookup: CDR1 KGHDR, CDR2 SFDVKD. The chain's CDR3 is CATSPRTGTYNEQFF. As DNA, the CDR3 is TGTGCCACCAGTCCCCGGACAGGGACCTACAATGAGCAGTTCTTC.

The rearrangement joins TRBV28 to TRBJ1-2, with D possibly being TRBD1 (6 bases). The CDR3 is 13 residues long. Per germline, CDR1 MDHEN and CDR2 SYDVKM. V lost 7 bases, J lost 7 bases, and 16 bases lay in between. The CDR3 DNA follows: TGTGCCAGCACCTCGGGGGGCCAGGGTGGCTACACCTTC. It encodes CASTSGGQGGYTF.

The chain employs TRBV13 and TRBJ1-1; D is ambiguous. The CDR3 loop spans 13 amino acids. V shed 4 bases and J shed 3 bases, with 9 bases lying between them. Germline V gives CDR1 PRHDT, CDR2 FYEKMQ (reference sequence). The CDR3 loop is CASSSRGDTEAFF. The CDR3, as DNA: TGTGCCAGCAGCTCCCGGGGAGACACTGAAGCTTTCTTT.

V usage is TRBV27 and J usage is TRBJ1-2; a possible D gene is TRBD1 (5 bases). Per the germline V gene, CDR1 is MNHEY and CDR2 is SMNVEV (reference sequence). Trimming removed 0 bases at V and 3 bases at J, with 5 bases between. The CDR3 is 13 amino acids. The CDR3 region has the DNA TGTGCCAGCAGTTTATCACAGGACTATGGCTACACCTTC. Its protein product is CASSLSQDYGYTF.

The chain is built from TRBV27 and TRBJ2-1, with D possibly matching TRBD1 (5 bases). Germline CDR1 and CDR2: MNHEY and SMNVEV (reference sequence). The length of the CDR3 is 13 residues. V lost 6 bases and J lost 6, with 12 bases in between. The CDR3 nucleotides read TGTGCCAGCAGGCAGGGCCTCATCAATGAGCAGTTCTTC. Translated: CASRQGLINEQFF.

The chain recombines TRBV11-2 with TRBJ2-5; TRBD2 matches 9 bases. V shed 3 bases, J shed 5 bases, and the junction held 4 bases outside the gene matches. The CDR3 length is 14 residues. Germline assignment: CDR1 SGHAT and CDR2 FQNNGV. The CDR3 DNA is TGTGCCAGCAGCTTTTCTAGCGGGATTGAGACCCAGTACTTC. Translating it yields CASSFSSGIETQYF.

V is TRBV11-2 and J is TRBJ1-2, with D unresolved. Germline V gives CDR1 SGHAT, CDR2 FQNNGV. CDR3 length equals 13 residues. V lost 2 bases to trimming and J lost 3 bases, with 7 bases between them. This chain's CDR3 is CASSLLGDYGYTF. CDR3 DNA: TGTGCCAGCAGCTTATTAGGCGACTATGGCTACACCTTC.

The chain joins TRBV5-6 to TRBJ1-1; D is possibly TRBD1 (5 bases). V was clipped by 1 base and J by 5 bases, with 12 bases between them. Germline assignment: CDR1 SGHDT and CDR2 YYEEEE. The CDR3 is 14 amino acids. In DNA form, the CDR3 reads TGTGCCAGCAGCTTGCCGCCTAGGGGTACTGAAGCTTTCTTT. Translated: CASSLPPRGTEAFF. Complete variable domain (other parts from reference TRBV5-6 and TRBJ1-1): DAGVTQSPTHLIKTRGQQVTLRCSPKSGHDTVSWYQQALGQGPQFIFQYYEEEERQRGNFPDRFSGHQFPNYSSELNVNALLLGDSALYLCASSLPPRGTEAFFGQGTRLTVV.

This clone was found once. The J gene is TRBJ1-2, the V gene TRBV20-1; D not certain. Germline CDR1 and CDR2: DFQATT and SNEGSKA (reference sequence). This CDR3 contains 10 residues. CDR3 DNA: TGCAGCCCTAAAGACTATGGCTACACCTTC. Protein sequence: CSPKDYGYTF.

The rearrangement links TRBV7-6 to TRBJ1-6; D might be TRBD1 (5 bases). The CDR3 loop spans 18 amino acids. V gave up 0 bases and J gave up 7 bases, with 19 bases separating them. Germline V lookup: CDR1 SGHVS, CDR2 FNYEAQ. The CDR3 protein is CASSLATSRDSRNSPLHF. CDR3 DNA sequence: TGTGCCAGCAGCTTAGCTACTTCCCGGGACTCAAGAAATTCACCCCTCCACTTT.

The gene calls are TRBV28 and TRBJ1-1; unclear D gene. The CDR3 is 16 amino acids. The V end was cut by 3 bases, the J end by 1 base, with 15 bases between. Per the germline V gene, CDR1 is MDHEN and CDR2 is SYDVKM. Written as DNA, the CDR3 is TGTGCCAGCAGTTTGAGGTTGAGGGAGTGGAACACTGAAGCTTTCTTT. Translating it yields CASSLRLREWNTEAFF.

The genes are TRBV20-1 and TRBJ2-6, with no clear D. V lost 3 bases, J lost 0 bases, and 9 bases lay in between. Germline V gene sequence: CDR1 DFQATT, CDR2 SNEGSKA (reference sequence). CDR3 size: 15 residues. The CDR3: CSASSRSSGANVLTF. The CDR3, as DNA: TGCAGTGCTAGTTCACGAAGCTCTGGGGCCAACGTCCTGACTTTC.

This rearrangement joins TRBV20-1 to TRBJ2-5; no clear D. Per germline, CDR1 DFQATT and CDR2 SNEGSKA (reference sequence). The CDR3 length is 11 residues. V gave up 3 bases and J gave up 5 bases, with 7 bases separating them. As DNA, the CDR3 is TGCAGTGCTAGTGCTGAGGAGACCCAGTACTTC. It codes for CSASAEETQYF.